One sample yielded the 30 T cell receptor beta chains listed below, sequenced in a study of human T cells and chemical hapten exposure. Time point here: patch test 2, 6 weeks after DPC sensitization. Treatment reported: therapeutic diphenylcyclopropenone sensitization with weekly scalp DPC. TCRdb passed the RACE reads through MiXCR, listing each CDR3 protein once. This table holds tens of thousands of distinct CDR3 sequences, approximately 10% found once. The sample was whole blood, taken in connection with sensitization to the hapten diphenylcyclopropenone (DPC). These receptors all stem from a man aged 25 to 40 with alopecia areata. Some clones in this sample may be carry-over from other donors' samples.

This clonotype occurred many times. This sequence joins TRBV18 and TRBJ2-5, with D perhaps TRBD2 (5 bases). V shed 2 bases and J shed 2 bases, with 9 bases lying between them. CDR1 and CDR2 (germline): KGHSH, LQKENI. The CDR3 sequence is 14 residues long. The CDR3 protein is CASSPEGGQETQYF. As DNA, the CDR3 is TGTGCCAGCTCACCAGAGGGCGGGCAAGAGACCCAGTACTTC.

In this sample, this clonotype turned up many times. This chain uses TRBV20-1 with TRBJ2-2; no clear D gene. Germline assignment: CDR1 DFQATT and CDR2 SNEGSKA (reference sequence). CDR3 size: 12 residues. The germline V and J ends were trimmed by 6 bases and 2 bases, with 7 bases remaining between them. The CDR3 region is CSARPNTGELFF. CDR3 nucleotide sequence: TGCAGTGCCCGACCTAACACCGGGGAGCTGTTTTTT.

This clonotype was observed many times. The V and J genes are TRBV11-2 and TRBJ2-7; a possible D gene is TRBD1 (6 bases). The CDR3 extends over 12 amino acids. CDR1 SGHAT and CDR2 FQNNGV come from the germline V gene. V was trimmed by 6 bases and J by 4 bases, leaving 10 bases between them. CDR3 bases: TGTGCCAGCAGGCTAACAGGGTACGAGCAGTACTTC. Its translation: CASRLTGYEQYF. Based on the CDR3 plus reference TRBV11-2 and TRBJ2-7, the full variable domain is EAGVAQSPRYKIIEKRQSVAFWCNPISGHATLYWYQQILGQGPKLLIQFQNNGVVDDSQLPKDRFSAERLKGVDSTLKIQPAKLEDSAVYLCASRLTGYEQYFGPGTRLTVT.

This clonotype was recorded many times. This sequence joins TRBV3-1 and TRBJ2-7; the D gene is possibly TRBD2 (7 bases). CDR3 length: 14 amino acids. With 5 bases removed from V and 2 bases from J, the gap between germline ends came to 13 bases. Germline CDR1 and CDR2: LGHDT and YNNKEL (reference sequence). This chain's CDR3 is CASSSPGGAYEQYF. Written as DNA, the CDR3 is TGTGCCAGCAGCTCCCCGGGGGGCGCCTACGAGCAGTACTTC.

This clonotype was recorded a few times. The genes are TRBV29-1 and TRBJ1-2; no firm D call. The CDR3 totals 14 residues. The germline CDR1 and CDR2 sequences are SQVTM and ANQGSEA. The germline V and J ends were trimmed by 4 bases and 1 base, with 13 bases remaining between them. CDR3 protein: CSVGATWDNYGYTF. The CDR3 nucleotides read TGCAGCGTTGGGGCGACATGGGATAACTATGGCTACACCTTC. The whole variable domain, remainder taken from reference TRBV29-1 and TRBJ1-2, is SAVISQKPSRDICQRGTSLTIQCQVDSQVTMMFWYRQQPGQSLTLIATANQGSEATYESGFVIDKFPISRPNLTFSTLTVSNMSPEDSSIYLCSVGATWDNYGYTFGSGTRLTVV.

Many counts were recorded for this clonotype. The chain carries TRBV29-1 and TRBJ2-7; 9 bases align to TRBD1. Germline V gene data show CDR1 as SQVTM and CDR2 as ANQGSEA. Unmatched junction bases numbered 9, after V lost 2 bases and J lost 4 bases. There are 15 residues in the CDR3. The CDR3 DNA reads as TGCAGCGTTGAATGGGCCGACAGGGGGGATTACGAGCAGTACTTC. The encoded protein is CSVEWADRGDYEQYF.

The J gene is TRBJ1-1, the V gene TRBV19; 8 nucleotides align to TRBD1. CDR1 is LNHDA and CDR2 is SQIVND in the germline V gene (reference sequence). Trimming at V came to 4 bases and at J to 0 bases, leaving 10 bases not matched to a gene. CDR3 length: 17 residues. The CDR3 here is CASSKDRVESLNTEAFF. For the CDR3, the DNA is TGTGCCAGTAGTAAGGACAGGGTCGAGTCGTTGAACACTGAAGCTTTCTTT.

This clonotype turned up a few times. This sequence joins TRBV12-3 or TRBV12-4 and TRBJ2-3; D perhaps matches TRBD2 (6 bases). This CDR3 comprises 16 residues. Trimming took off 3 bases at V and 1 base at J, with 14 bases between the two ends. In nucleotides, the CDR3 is TGTGCCAGCAGTTTTCTCCGGGAGCCCCGCACAGATACGCAGTATTTT. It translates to CASSFLREPRTDTQYF.

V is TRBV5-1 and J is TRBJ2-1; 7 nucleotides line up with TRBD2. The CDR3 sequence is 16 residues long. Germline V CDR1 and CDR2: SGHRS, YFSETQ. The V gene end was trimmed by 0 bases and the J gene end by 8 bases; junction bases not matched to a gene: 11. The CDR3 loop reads CASSLVGGGSVHEQFF. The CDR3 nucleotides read TGCGCCAGCAGCTTGGTGGGCGGGGGTTCTGTGCATGAGCAGTTCTTC. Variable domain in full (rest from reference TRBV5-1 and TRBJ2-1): KAGVTQTPRYLIKTRGQQVTLSCSPISGHRSVSWYQQTPGQGLQFLFEYFSETQRNKGNFPGRFSGRQFSNSRSEMNVSTLELGDSALYLCASSLVGGGSVHEQFFGPGTRLTVL.

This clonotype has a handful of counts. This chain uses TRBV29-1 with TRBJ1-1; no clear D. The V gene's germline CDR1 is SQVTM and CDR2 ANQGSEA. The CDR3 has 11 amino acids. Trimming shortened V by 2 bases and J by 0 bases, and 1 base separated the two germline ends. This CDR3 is CSVEMNTEAFF. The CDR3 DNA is TGCAGCGTTGAAATGAACACTGAAGCTTTCTTT.

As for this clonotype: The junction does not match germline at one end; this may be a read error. The CDR3 region is CASSRERDSTDTRYF. The DNA for the CDR3 is TGTGCCAGCAGCCGAGAGAGGGACAGCACAGATACGCGGTATTTT. The chain uses TRBV6-5 and TRBJ2-3; 7 positions agree with TRBD1. Germline-derived CDR1 and CDR2 are MNHEY and SVGAGI. CDR3 length equals 15 residues.

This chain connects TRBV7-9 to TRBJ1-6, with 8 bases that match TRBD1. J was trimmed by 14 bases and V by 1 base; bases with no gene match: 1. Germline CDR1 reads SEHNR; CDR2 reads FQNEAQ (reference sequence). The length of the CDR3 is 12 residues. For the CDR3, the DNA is TGTGCCAGCAGCTTAGAGGACAGGGCCCTCCACTTT. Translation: CASSLEDRALHF.

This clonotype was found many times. The CDR3: CASSSGTLYNEQFF. In DNA, the CDR3 is TGCGCCAGCAGCTCCGGGACACTTTACAATGAGCAGTTCTTC. The V and J genes are TRBV5-1 and TRBJ2-1, with a tentative D call TRBD1 (6 bases). This CDR3 region has 14 residues. Between the trimmed V and J ends, which lost 3 bases and 4 bases, there was a span of 11 bases. Looked up from germline, CDR1 is SGHRS and CDR2 is YFSETQ.

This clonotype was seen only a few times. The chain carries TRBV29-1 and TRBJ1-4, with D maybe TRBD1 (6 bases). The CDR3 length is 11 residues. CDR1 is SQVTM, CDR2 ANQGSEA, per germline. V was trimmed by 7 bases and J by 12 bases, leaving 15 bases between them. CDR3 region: CSATSSGELFF. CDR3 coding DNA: TGCAGCGCTACGTCCTCAGGGGAACTGTTTTTT.

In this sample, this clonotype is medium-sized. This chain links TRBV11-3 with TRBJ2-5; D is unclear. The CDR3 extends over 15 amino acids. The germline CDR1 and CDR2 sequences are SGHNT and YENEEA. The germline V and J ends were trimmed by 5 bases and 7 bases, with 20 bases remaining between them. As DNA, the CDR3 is TGTGCCAGCAGCCCCGGTGGAGCAGGCGGTTGGACCCAGTACTTC. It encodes CASSPGGAGGWTQYF.

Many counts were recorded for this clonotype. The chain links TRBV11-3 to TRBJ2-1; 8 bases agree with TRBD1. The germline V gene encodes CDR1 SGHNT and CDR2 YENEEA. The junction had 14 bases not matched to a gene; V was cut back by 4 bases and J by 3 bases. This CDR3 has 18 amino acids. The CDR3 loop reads CASSSYAGTGKHYNEQFF. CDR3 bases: TGTGCCAGCAGCTCCTACGCAGGGACAGGCAAACACTACAATGAGCAGTTCTTC.

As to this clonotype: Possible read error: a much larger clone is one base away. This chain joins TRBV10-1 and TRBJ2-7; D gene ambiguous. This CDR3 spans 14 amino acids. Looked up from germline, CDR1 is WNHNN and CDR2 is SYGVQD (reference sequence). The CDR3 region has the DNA TGCGCCAGCAGTGAAGGGCCATTTCCCGGCGAGCCGTACTTC. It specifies CASSEGPFPGEPYF.

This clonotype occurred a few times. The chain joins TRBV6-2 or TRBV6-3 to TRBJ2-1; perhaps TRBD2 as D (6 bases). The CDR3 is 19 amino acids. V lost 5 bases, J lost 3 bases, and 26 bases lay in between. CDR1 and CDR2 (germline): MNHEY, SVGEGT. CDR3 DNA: TGTGCCAGCAGTCCTAAGAATCCCGGCGGGACTGCTCTCTACAATGAGCAGTTCTTC. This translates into CASSPKNPGGTALYNEQFF.

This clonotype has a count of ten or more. As DNA, the CDR3 is TGTGCCAGCAGTATAGCGGGAGGAAGTTACGAGCAGTACTTC. Protein: CASSIAGGSYEQYF. The V and J genes are TRBV14 and TRBJ2-7, with 10 bases fitting TRBD2. The CDR3 contains 14 residues. Trimming at V came to 6 bases and at J to 4 bases, leaving 6 bases not matched to a gene. CDR1 and CDR2 from the germline V gene are SGHDN and FVKESK.

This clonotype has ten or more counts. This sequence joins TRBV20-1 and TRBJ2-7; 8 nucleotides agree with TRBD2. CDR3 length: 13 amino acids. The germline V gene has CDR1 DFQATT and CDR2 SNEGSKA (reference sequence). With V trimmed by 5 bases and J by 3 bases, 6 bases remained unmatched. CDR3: CSAFSGKGYEQYF. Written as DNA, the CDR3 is TGCAGTGCTTTTAGCGGGAAAGGCTACGAGCAGTACTTC.

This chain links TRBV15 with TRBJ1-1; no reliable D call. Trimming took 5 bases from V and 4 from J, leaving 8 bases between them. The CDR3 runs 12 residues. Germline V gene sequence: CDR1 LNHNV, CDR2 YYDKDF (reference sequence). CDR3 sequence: CATSGEVTEAFF. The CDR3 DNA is TGTGCCACCAGCGGGGAGGTCACTGAAGCTTTCTTT.

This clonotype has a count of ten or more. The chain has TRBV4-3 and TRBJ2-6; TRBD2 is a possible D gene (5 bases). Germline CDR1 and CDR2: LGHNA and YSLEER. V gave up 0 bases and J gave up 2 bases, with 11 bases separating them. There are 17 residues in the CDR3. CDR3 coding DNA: TGCGCCAGCAGCCAAGATCTTGACGGGGCTGGGGCCAACGTCCTGACTTTC. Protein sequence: CASSQDLDGAGANVLTF.

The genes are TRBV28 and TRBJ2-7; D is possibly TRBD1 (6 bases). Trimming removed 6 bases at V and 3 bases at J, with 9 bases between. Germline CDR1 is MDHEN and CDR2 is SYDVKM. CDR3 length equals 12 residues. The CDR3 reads CASSYRDYEQYF. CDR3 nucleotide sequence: TGTGCCAGCAGCTACAGGGACTACGAGCAGTACTTC.

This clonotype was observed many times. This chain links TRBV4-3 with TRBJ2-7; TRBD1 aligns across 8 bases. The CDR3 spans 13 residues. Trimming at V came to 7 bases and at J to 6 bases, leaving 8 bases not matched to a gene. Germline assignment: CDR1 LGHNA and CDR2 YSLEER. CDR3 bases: TGCGCCAGCACCATACAACAGGGGGGCGAGCAGTACTTC. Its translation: CASTIQQGGEQYF.

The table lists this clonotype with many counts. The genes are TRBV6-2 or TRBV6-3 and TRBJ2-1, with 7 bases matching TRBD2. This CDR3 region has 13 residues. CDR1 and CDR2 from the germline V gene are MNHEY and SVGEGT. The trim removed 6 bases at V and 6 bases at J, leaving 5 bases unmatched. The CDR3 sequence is CASSETSLNEQFF. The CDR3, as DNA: TGTGCCAGCAGCGAGACTAGCCTCAATGAGCAGTTCTTC.

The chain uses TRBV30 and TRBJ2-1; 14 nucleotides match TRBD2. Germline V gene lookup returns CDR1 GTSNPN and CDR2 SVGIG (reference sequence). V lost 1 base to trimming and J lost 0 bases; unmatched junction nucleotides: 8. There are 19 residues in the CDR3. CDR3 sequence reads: CAWSGGTSGSDNSYNEQFF. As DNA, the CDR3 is TGTGCCTGGAGTGGAGGGACTAGCGGGAGCGATAACTCCTACAATGAGCAGTTCTTC.

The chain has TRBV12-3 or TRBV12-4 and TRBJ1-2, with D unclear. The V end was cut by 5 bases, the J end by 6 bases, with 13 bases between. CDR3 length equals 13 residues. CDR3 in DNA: TGTGCCAGCAGTCCGCGACGGCCCGATGGCTACACCTTC. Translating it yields CASSPRRPDGYTF.

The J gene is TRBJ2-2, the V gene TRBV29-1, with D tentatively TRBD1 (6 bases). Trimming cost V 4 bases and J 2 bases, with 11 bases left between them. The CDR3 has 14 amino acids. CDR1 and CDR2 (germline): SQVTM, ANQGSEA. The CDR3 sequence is CSVGKTGNTGELFF. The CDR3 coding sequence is TGCAGCGTTGGGAAGACAGGAAACACCGGGGAGCTGTTTTTT.

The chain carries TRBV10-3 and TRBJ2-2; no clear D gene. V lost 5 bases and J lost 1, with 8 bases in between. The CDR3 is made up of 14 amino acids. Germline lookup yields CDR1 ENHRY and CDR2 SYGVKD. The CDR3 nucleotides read TGTGCCATCAGTTCGGAGTTGAACACCGGGGAGCTGTTTTTT. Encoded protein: CAISSELNTGELFF.

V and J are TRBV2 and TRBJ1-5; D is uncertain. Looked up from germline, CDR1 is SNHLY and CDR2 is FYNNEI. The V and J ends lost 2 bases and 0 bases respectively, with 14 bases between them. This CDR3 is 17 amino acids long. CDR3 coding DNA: TGTGCCAGCAGTGAACCCCGGACGGATTATAGCAATCAGCCCCAGCATTTT. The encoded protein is CASSEPRTDYSNQPQHF. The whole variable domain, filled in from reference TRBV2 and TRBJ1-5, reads EPEVTQTPSHQVTQMGQEVILRCVPISNHLYFYWYRQILGQKVEFLVSFYNNEISEKSEIFDDQFSVERPDGSNFTLKIRSTKLEDSAMYFCASSEPRTDYSNQPQHFGDGTRLSIL.